This T cell receptor beta chain came from a study of cytomegalovirus exposure and HLA in healthy donors. About the study: When just under 400 donors were genotyped, 81% of them were found to fall in the Caucasian-associated ancestry cluster. General observations from the study: The study listed 164 cytomegalovirus-associated TCR beta chains. An analysis done earlier found most TCR beta V segments productive about 87% or about 30% of the time. Presence/absence analyses assumed roughly uniform sequencing depth across donors, which may not hold.

13 Jbeta primers and 60 Vbeta primers were used for the PCR. TCRdb's copy holds only in-frame clones and misses some; the assay was immunoSEQ multiplex PCR. The sample contains over 75,000 clones, about 74% of which appear only once. Germline CDR1 is SGHDT and CDR2 is YYEEEE. The CDR3 covers 15 residues. Trimming cost V 0 bases and J 4 bases, with 10 bases left between them. This clone appeared once. The antigen is unknown. The sample comprised PBMCs. The sequence was collected from a man aged 55 to 69 in good health and CMV-seropositive. This rearrangement joins TRBV5-6 to TRBJ2-2, with D tentatively TRBD2 (5 bases). CDR3 DNA sequence: TGTGCCAGCAGCTTGGTGGGCGCGGGCACCGGGGAGCTGTTTTTT. This sequence encodes CASSLVGAGTGELFF.